One sample yielded the 5 T cell receptor beta chains listed below, sequenced in a study of CD8 T cells in ankylosing spondylitis. TCRdb itself ran the 5' RACE reads through MiXCR, one entry per CDR3 protein. This table has 300,000 to 400,000 distinct CDR3 sequences, around a tenth appearing once. Input material: blood, either unsorted or a sorted T cell fraction (not recorded which). These receptors all come from a female donor with ankylosing spondylitis or in good health (not recorded which).

This clonotype was counted ten times or more. V and J are TRBV5-1 and TRBJ2-1; possibly TRBD2 for D (6 bases). Trimming removed 4 bases at V and 8 bases at J, with 19 bases between. Germline CDR1 reads SGHRS; CDR2 reads YFSETQ. This CDR3 has 15 residues. CDR3: CASSLGLGGGDEQFF. In DNA form, the CDR3 reads TGCGCCAGCAGCCTCGGACTGGGGGGAGGTGATGAGCAGTTCTTC.

Many counts were recorded for this clonotype. The chain couples TRBV5-6 to TRBJ2-2; 8 nucleotides align to TRBD2. The J segment lost 6 bases and the V segment lost 2 bases, leaving 3 bases of the junction unmatched. This CDR3 is 14 amino acids long. Per the germline V gene, CDR1 is SGHDT and CDR2 is YYEEEE. The CDR3 DNA reads as TGTGCCAGCAGCTTAGCCGGGGGGGCCGGGGAGCTGTTTTTT. As protein: CASSLAGGAGELFF. Full variable domain (missing parts from reference TRBV5-6 and TRBJ2-2): DAGVTQSPTHLIKTRGQQVTLRCSPKSGHDTVSWYQQALGQGPQFIFQYYEEEERQRGNFPDRFSGHQFPNYSSELNVNALLLGDSALYLCASSLAGGAGELFFGEGSRLTVL.

This clonotype was seen ten or more times. The chain has TRBV10-3 and TRBJ2-7; unclear D gene. V lost 8 bases, J lost 4 bases, and 12 bases lay in between. From germline, CDR1 is ENHRY and CDR2 SYGVKD. This CDR3 region has 12 residues. In DNA form, the CDR3 reads TGTGCCATCTCAGGCAGAGCTTACGAGCAGTACTTC. Translating it yields CAISGRAYEQYF.

This clonotype has just a few counts. The rearrangement links TRBV12-3 or TRBV12-4 to TRBJ1-1, with no clear D. Trimming removed 6 bases at V and 5 bases at J, with 16 bases between. The CDR3 length is 14 residues. The CDR3 is CASSPSGGRTEAFF. In DNA form, the CDR3 reads TGTGCCAGCAGCCCATCAGGTGGGCGTACTGAAGCTTTCTTT.

The chain couples TRBV30 to TRBJ2-7, with a possible D match to TRBD2 (5 bases). This CDR3 is built from 12 residues. The germline V gene encodes CDR1 GTSNPN and CDR2 SVGIG (reference sequence). V was trimmed by 4 bases and J by 6 bases, leaving 13 bases between them. CDR3 bases: TGTGCCTGGATAAGAGGGATCTCCGAGCAGTACTTC. It yields the protein CAWIRGISEQYF.